This T cell receptor beta chain is drawn from a study of cytomegalovirus exposure and HLA in healthy donors. Germline loops: CDR1 SGHRS, CDR2 YFSETQ. CDR3 length equals 14 residues. V shed 2 bases, J shed 5 bases, and the junction held 4 bases outside the gene matches. The PCR ran on 60 Vbeta and 13 Jbeta primers. Libraries were prepared by immunoSEQ multiplex PCR; TCRdb keeps only in-frame clonotypes and omits some of them. Among roughly 99,000 clones listed, about 80% were seen once. The chain combines TRBV5-1 with TRBJ2-3; 8 nucleotides line up with TRBD1. Sequenced material: PBMCs. The sequence came from a man aged 25 to 40 in good health and CMV-seropositive. CDR3 nucleotides: TGCGCCAGCAGCTTCGGACAGGGCATAGATACGCAGTATTTT. It is translated as CASSFGQGIDTQYF. Supplemented by reference TRBV5-1 and TRBJ2-3, the full variable domain reads KAGVTQTPRYLIKTRGQQVTLSCSPISGHRSVSWYQQTPGQGLQFLFEYFSETQRNKGNFPGRFSGRQFSNSRSEMNVSTLELGDSALYLCASSFGQGIDTQYFGPGTRLTVL.